The rows below give T cell receptor beta chains drawn from one sample of a study of beta chain features in type 1 diabetes. Clones were sequenced by immunoSEQ multiplex PCR, and TCRdb holds only the in-frame ones, with some missing. The sample consists of around 140,000 clones, 9.7% of them appearing once. Sample: central memory CD4+ T cells from blood. The origin of the receptors is a woman aged 40 to 49 in good health. Each CDR3 is given with its conserved first and last residue. A D gene is named only where the DNA matches it firmly.

j_call d_call v_call cdr3_aa
TRBJ1-6 TRBD1 TRBV4-1 CASSQEQGARYNSPLHF
TRBJ1-5 - TRBV6-5 CASSYMDSGQPQHF
TRBJ2-5 - TRBV15 CATSPGLETQYF
TRBJ1-1 TRBD1 TRBV11-2 CAVAGTGGVRNTEAFF
TRBJ1-1 TRBD1 TRBV2 CASIIRDRGTAFF
TRBJ2-5 - TRBV7-7 CASSLGSGQETQYF
TRBJ2-5 TRBD1 TRBV19 CASSIPGTGLTQYF
TRBJ2-3 - TRBV29-1 CSGYERVTQYF
TRBJ2-6 TRBD1 TRBV5-1 CASSLGTGGHYSGANVLTF
TRBJ2-7 - TRBV4-2 CASSLGGPEQYF
TRBJ2-3 TRBD2 TRBV7-9 CASSLGSGGSDTQYF
TRBJ1-2 - TRBV7-2 CASSSRDKNYGYTF
TRBJ2-7 - TRBV7-2 CASSSDFKTYEQYF
TRBJ2-5 TRBD1 TRBV5-1 CASSSQGAPGETQYF
TRBJ1-3 - TRBV18 CASSPSQESSGNTIYF
TRBJ2-6 - TRBV27 CASSFGGTLSGANVLTF
TRBJ1-2 - TRBV5-6 CASSFSHPLYGYTF
TRBJ2-7 - TRBV19 CASSIKHLPSYEQYF
TRBJ2-5 - TRBV20-1 CSATEETQYF
TRBJ1-5 TRBD1 TRBV7-8 CASSPQTGTGVNQPQHF
TRBJ2-7 TRBD1 TRBV11-2 CASSSLRDRATYEQYF
TRBJ2-1 TRBD2 TRBV6-5 CASSYSKRGVYNEQFF
TRBJ1-1 - TRBV7-2 CASSLQVNTEAFF
TRBJ2-2 - TRBV15 CATSRDGRGDPTGELFF
TRBJ1-3 - TRBV18 CASSPSAQGAGNTIYF
TRBJ2-5 TRBD2 TRBV5-1 CASSFIAGPQETQYF
TRBJ2-2 - TRBV6-5 CASSYAYLGGELFF
TRBJ1-5 TRBD1 TRBV7-8 CASSSRGTGLQPQHF
TRBJ2-1 - TRBV12-2 CASRLGPPRGRPGNEQFF
TRBJ1-1 - TRBV9 CASSVDGGMNTEAFF
TRBJ2-2 - TRBV7-8 CASSLLAAANTGELFF
TRBJ2-7 - TRBV5-1 CASSLQGSYEQYF
TRBJ1-2 - TRBV6-5 CASSRIVRGDYGYTF
TRBJ2-5 - TRBV4-3 CASSPELAISYQETQYF
TRBJ1-1 TRBD1 TRBV27 CASSTRQGLDTEAFF
TRBJ2-3 - TRBV5-1 CASSLAGMSTDTQYF
TRBJ1-2 TRBD1 TRBV6-1 CASRGTGGRGYTF
TRBJ1-3 TRBD1 TRBV19 CASSFPTGASSGNTIYF
TRBJ1-2 TRBD1 TRBV7-2 CASSPRAGGGGYTF
TRBJ1-2 TRBD1 TRBV5-4 CASRAWDSYGYTF
TRBJ2-7 - TRBV25-1 CASKGVGEQYF
TRBJ1-2 - TRBV11-2 CASSDLLRQAYGYTF
TRBJ2-2 - TRBV5-1 CASSLTSRTGELFF
TRBJ2-2 - TRBV5-1 CASKEGVPTRTGELFF
TRBJ2-1 - TRBV19 CASSIVGTGKYNEQFF
TRBJ2-7 - TRBV7-8 CASSFPLREYF